This T cell receptor beta chain stems from a study of blood T cell repertoires in COVID-19. Study context: The analysed material was cDNA or gDNA that came from T cells, B-cell-depleted T cells, or PBMCs.

CDR3 length: 17 amino acids. The V gene lost 1 base and the J gene lost 2 bases, with 14 bases spanning the gap. Germline CDR1 SNHLY, CDR2 FYNNEI. Participant reports of clinical history set cohort assignment. In the original analysis: Estimates of nucleated cell counts were drawn from the amplification of reference gene primers. Method: immunoSEQ multiplex PCR; TCRdb's copy keeps in-frame clones and lacks some. V and J calls and clone size come straight from that table; D and trimming were deduced from the DNA. This sample has over 120,000 clones, with almost 80% found just once. The rearrangement joins TRBV2 to TRBJ2-2, with D tentatively TRBD2 (5 bases). This TCR derives from a woman aged 45-65 years who had recovered from COVID-19. The sequencing input was PBMCs or T cells enriched from blood (not recorded which). As DNA, the CDR3 is TGTGCCAGCAGTGAAGGGTTGGTGACTACCAACACCGGGGAGCTGTTTTTT. Its protein is CASSEGLVTTNTGELFF.